This T cell receptor (beta chain) was profiled in a study of cytomegalovirus exposure and HLA in healthy donors. General study points: Cytomegalovirus association was listed for about 160 TCR beta chains. A few CMV-associated chains were confirmed in vitro to be specific for CMV antigens.

Trimming left V 0 bases short and J 7 bases short, with 7 bases between. Germline CDR1 and CDR2: SGDLS and YYNGEE. CDR3 length: 13 amino acids. This clone has more than one count but fewer than ten. Its antigen is as yet unknown. Method: immunoSEQ multiplex PCR; TCRdb's copy keeps in-frame clones and lacks some. This sample has about 38,000 clones, with approximately 92% found just once. The receptor's source is a man between 18 and 35 years old in good health and CMV-seronegative. The sequenced material came from PBMCs. The V gene is TRBV9, the J gene TRBJ2-2, with D perhaps TRBD2 (5 bases). As DNA, the CDR3 is TGTGCCAGCAGCGTAGTACTAGGCGGGGAGCTGTTTTTT. It translates to CASSVVLGGELFF. The complete variable domain, with remaining parts taken from reference TRBV9 and TRBJ2-2, reads DSGVTQTPKHLITATGQRVTLRCSPRSGDLSVYWYQQSLDQGLQFLIQYYNGEERAKGNILERFSAQQFPDLHSELNLSSLELGDSALYFCASSVVLGGELFFGEGSRLTVL.